The clone carrying this T cell receptor beta chain was recorded many times. Its antigen remains unidentified. Thyroid surgery was preceded by no treatment in any patient. The authors' processing: Using the CDR3 differences seen across clinicopathological groups, the authors built a distant-metastasis classifier for papillary thyroid cancer, which was meant to discriminate distant-metastatic patients. TCRdb redid the clone calls on the PCR reads using MiXCR. For this entry, the V and J calls and clone size follow TCRdb and not the study's own pipeline. Of roughly 81,000 clones in the sample, less than 10% were seen once. This CDR3 region has 13 residues. Trimming removed 1 base at V and 4 bases at J, with 8 bases between. This specimen comes from a study of metastatic and nonmetastatic thyroid tumors. In the study overall: Blood and tumor or nodule tissue repertoires from malignant and benign thyroid patients were compared. The study's findings and limits: As reported, TCR beta diversity in blood and tumor was significantly higher in malignant thyroid tumors than in benign nodules.

Sequenced input: blood. The chain recombines TRBV12-3 or TRBV12-4 with TRBJ2-7, with D possibly TRBD1 on 6 matching bases. This clonotype was sampled from a female donor with papillary thyroid cancer or a benign thyroid nodule (not recorded which). Some clones in this sample may be carry-over from other donors' samples. In nucleotides, the CDR3 is TGTGCCAGCAGTTTAGTGGACAGTTACGAGCAGTACTTC. It encodes CASSLVDSYEQYF.